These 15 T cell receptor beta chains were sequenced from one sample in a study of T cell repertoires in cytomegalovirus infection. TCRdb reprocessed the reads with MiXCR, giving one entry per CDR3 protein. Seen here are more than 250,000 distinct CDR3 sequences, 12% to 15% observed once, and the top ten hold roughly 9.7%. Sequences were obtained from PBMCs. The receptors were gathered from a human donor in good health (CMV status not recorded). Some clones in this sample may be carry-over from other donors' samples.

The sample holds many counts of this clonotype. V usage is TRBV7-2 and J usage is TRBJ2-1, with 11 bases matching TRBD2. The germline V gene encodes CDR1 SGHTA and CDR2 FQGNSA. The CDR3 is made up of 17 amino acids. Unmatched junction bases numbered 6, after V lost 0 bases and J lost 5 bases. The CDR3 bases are TGTGCCAGCAGCTTAGCGGCCACTAGCGGGAGCGACAATGAGCAGTTCTTC. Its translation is CASSLAATSGSDNEQFF.

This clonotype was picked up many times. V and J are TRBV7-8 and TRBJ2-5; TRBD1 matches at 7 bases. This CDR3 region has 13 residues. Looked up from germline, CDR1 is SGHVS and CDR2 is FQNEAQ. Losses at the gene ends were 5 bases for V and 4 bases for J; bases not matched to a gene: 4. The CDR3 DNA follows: TGTGCCAGCAGCCGACAGGGCCCAGAGACCCAGTACTTC. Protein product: CASSRQGPETQYF.

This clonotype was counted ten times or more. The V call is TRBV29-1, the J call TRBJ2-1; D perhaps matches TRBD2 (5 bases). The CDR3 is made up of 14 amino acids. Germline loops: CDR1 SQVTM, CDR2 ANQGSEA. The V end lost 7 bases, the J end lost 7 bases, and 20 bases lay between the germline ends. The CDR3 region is CSAHRGVSQNEQFF. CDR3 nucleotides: TGCAGCGCCCATCGGGGTGTGAGCCAAAATGAGCAGTTCTTC.

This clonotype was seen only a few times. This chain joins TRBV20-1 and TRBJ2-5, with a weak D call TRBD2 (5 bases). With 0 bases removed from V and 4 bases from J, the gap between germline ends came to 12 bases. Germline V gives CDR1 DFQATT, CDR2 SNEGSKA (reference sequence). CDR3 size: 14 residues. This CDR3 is CSAREPLGVETQYF. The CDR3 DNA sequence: TGCAGTGCTAGAGAACCACTGGGAGTAGAGACCCAGTACTTC.

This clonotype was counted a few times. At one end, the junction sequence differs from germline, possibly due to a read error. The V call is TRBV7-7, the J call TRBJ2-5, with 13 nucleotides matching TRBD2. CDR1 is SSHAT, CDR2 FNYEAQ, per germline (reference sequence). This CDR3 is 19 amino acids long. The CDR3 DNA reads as TGTGCTAGCAGCTTAGTAGAGGGACTAGCGGGAAAGTACCAAGAGACCCAGTACTTC. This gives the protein CASSLVEGLAGKYQETQYF.

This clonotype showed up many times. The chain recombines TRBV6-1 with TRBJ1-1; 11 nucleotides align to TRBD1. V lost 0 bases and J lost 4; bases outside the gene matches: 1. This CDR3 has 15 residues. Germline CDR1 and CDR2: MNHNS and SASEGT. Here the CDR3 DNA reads TGTGCCAGCAGTGAAGCGGGACAGGGGGGCACTGAAGCTTTCTTT. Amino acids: CASSEAGQGGTEAFF.

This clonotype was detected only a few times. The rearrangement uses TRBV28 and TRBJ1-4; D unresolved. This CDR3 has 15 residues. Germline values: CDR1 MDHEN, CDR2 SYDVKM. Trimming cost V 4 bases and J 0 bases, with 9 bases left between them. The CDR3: CASSSPIATNEKLFF. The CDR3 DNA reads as TGTGCCAGCAGTTCCCCTATTGCAACTAATGAAAAACTGTTTTTT.

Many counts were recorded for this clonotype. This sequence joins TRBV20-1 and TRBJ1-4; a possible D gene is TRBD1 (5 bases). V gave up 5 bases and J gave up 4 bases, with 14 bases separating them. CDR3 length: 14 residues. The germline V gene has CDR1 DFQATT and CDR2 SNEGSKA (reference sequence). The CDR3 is CSAGRGRGNEKLFF. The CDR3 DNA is TGCAGTGCTGGCCGGGGAAGGGGTAATGAAAAACTGTTTTTT.

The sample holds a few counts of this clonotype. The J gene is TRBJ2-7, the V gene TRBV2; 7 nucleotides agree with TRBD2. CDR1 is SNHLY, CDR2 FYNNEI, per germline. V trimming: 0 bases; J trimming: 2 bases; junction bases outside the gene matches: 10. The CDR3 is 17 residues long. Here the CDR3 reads CASSEALLLGGAYEQYF. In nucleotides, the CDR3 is TGTGCCAGCAGTGAAGCGCTTCTGTTGGGGGGGGCCTACGAGCAGTACTTC.

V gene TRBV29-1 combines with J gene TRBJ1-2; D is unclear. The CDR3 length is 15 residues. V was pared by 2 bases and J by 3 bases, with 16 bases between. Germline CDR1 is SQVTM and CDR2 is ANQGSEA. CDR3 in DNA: TGCAGCGTTGAACCGGACGGAATGGGCGACTATGGCTACACCTTC. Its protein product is CSVEPDGMGDYGYTF.

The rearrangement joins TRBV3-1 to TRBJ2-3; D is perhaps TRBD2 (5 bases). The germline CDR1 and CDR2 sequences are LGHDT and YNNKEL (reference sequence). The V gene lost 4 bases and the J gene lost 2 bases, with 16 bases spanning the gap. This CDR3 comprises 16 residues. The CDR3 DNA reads TGTGCCAGCAGCCCCGGGCGGGTTAGGTTCACAGATACGCAGTATTTT. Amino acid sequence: CASSPGRVRFTDTQYF.

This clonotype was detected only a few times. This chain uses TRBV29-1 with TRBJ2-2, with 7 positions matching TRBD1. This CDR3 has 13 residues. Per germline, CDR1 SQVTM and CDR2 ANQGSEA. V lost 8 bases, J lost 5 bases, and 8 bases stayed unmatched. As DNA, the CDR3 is TGCAGCTTCAGGGGGTTAAGGACCGGGGAGCTGTTTTTT. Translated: CSFRGLRTGELFF.

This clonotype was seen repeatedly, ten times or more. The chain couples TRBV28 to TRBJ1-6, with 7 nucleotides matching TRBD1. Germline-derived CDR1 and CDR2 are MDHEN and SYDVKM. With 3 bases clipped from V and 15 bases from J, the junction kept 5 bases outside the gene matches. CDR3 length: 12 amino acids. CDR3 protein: CASSLEGALLHF. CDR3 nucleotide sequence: TGTGCCAGCAGTTTGGAGGGGGCTCTCCTCCACTTT.

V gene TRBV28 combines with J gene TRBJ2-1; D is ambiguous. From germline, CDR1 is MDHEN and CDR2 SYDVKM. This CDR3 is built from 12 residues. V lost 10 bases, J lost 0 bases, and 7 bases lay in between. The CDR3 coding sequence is TGTGCCACGGAGAGCTCCTACAATGAGCAGTTCTTC. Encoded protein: CATESSYNEQFF.

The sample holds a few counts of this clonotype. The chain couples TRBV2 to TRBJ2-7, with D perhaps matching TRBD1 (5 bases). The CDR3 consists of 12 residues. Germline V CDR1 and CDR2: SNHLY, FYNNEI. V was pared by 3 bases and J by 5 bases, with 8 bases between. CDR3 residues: CASSDRVNEQYF. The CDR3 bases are TGTGCCAGCAGTGACAGGGTCAACGAGCAGTACTTC.